These T cell receptor beta chains were read from a single sample in a study of blood T cell repertoires in COVID-19. Sequencing was performed with immunoSEQ multiplex PCR; in TCRdb, only in-frame clones are kept and a portion is missing. Of a few hundred thousand clones listed, 75% to 90% are singletons. Sequenced: peripheral blood. These receptors came from a woman of 80 years or more with COVID-19, enrolled during active disease. Each CDR3 is given with its conserved first and last residue. The D gene is left open where the match is weak. Only part of the rows carry a size: once, few, many, or a class if the clone is expanded.

CDR3 protein: CASSIGPGTSGVRQYF; CDR3 DNA: TGTGCCAGTAGTATAGGACCCGGGACTAGCGGGGTTCGGCAGTATTTT; clone size: NA; D gene: TRBD2; V gene: TRBV19; J gene: TRBJ2-3
CDR3 protein: CASSSSSGSPASYEQYF; CDR3 DNA: TGTGCCAGCAGTTCCTCTAGCGGGAGCCCTGCCTCCTACGAGCAGTACTTC; clone size: NA; D gene: TRBD2; V gene: TRBV28; J gene: TRBJ2-7
CDR3 protein: CASSPRGLGNQPQHF; CDR3 DNA: TGTGCCAGCAGTCCCAGGGGATTAGGCAATCAGCCCCAGCATTTT; clone size: NA; D gene: NA; V gene: TRBV6-6; J gene: TRBJ1-5
CDR3 protein: CASSHVIAQRTYEQYF; CDR3 DNA: TGCGCCAGCAGCCACGTAATCGCGCAGCGGACCTACGAGCAGTACTTC; clone size: once; D gene: NA; V gene: TRBV4-1; J gene: TRBJ2-7
CDR3 protein: CASLGQGASEAFF; CDR3 DNA: TGTGCCAGCTTGGGACAGGGGGCATCTGAAGCTTTCTTT; clone size: NA; D gene: TRBD1; V gene: TRBV18; J gene: TRBJ1-1
CDR3 protein: CAWSRRGRNTEAFF; CDR3 DNA: TGTGCCTGGAGTAGGCGGGGGCGCAACACTGAAGCTTTCTTT; clone size: NA; D gene: NA; V gene: TRBV30; J gene: TRBJ1-1
CDR3 protein: CASSSAGRGRGEQFF; CDR3 DNA: TGCGCCAGCAGCTCCGCGGGAAGGGGTAGAGGTGAGCAGTTCTTC; clone size: few; D gene: NA; V gene: TRBV5-1; J gene: TRBJ2-1
CDR3 protein: CASSRTGAAATGELFF; CDR3 DNA: TGTGCCAGCAGTCGAACAGGGGCCGCGGCCACCGGGGAGCTGTTTTTT; clone size: NA; D gene: TRBD1; V gene: TRBV2; J gene: TRBJ2-2
CDR3 protein: CASKEGAGMGEQYF; CDR3 DNA: TGTGCCAGCAAAGAAGGGGCAGGGATGGGCGAGCAGTACTTC; clone size: few; D gene: NA; V gene: TRBV6-5; J gene: TRBJ2-7
CDR3 protein: CASSAGTGSSGANVLTF; CDR3 DNA: TGTGCCAGTAGTGCCGGGACAGGGAGCTCTGGGGCCAACGTCCTGACTTTC; clone size: NA; D gene: TRBD1; V gene: TRBV19; J gene: TRBJ2-6
CDR3 protein: CASSLDSRGSGELFF; CDR3 DNA: TGTGCCAGCAGCTTAGACTCGCGGGGGTCCGGGGAGCTGTTTTTT; clone size: NA; D gene: TRBD2; V gene: TRBV11-3; J gene: TRBJ2-2
CDR3 protein: CASSVGGTLYGYTF; CDR3 DNA: TGTGCCAGCAGCGTAGGGGGGACTTTATATGGCTACACCTTC; clone size: once; D gene: NA; V gene: TRBV9; J gene: TRBJ1-2
CDR3 protein: CASSLLAGEYNEQFF; CDR3 DNA: TGTGCCAGCAGCCTCCTAGCGGGAGAGTACAATGAGCAGTTCTTC; clone size: NA; D gene: TRBD2; V gene: TRBV7-3; J gene: TRBJ2-1
CDR3 protein: CASNLYIADTQYF; CDR3 DNA: TGTGCCAGCAACCTATACATAGCGGATACGCAGTATTTT; clone size: NA; D gene: NA; V gene: TRBV7-2; J gene: TRBJ2-3
CDR3 protein: CASSAPGTSVNEQFF; CDR3 DNA: TGTGCCAGCAGCGCTCCCGGGACTAGCGTAAATGAGCAGTTCTTC; clone size: NA; D gene: TRBD2; V gene: TRBV4-2; J gene: TRBJ2-1
CDR3 protein: CATSDLHAGQSLSYEQYF; CDR3 DNA: TGTGCCACCAGTGATTTGCATGCGGGACAGTCCCTCTCCTACGAGCAGTACTTC; clone size: once; D gene: NA; V gene: TRBV24-1; J gene: TRBJ2-7
CDR3 protein: CASESGTAAYEQYF; CDR3 DNA: TGTGCCAGTGAATCCGGGACAGCGGCCTACGAGCAGTACTTC; clone size: once; D gene: TRBD1; V gene: TRBV6-5; J gene: TRBJ2-7
CDR3 protein: CASKTTSGRYNEQFF; CDR3 DNA: TGTGCCAGTAAGACAACTAGCGGGCGCTACAATGAGCAGTTCTTC; clone size: NA; D gene: TRBD2; V gene: TRBV19; J gene: TRBJ2-1
CDR3 protein: CASSVRTSWDYTDTQYF; CDR3 DNA: TGTGCCAGCAGCGTTAGGACTAGCTGGGATTACACAGATACGCAGTATTTT; clone size: once; D gene: TRBD2; V gene: TRBV27; J gene: TRBJ2-3
CDR3 protein: CTSPQWAENTEAFF; CDR3 DNA: TGCACCAGCCCCCAGTGGGCAGAGAACACTGAAGCTTTCTTT; clone size: NA; D gene: NA; V gene: TRBV1; J gene: TRBJ1-1
CDR3 protein: CASSQRQGLLGGDIQYF; CDR3 DNA: TGTGCCAGCAGCCAGAGACAGGGACTCCTTGGGGGAGACATTCAGTACTTC; clone size: NA; D gene: NA; V gene: TRBV5-4; J gene: TRBJ2-4
CDR3 protein: CASWRTGGHEQYF; CDR3 DNA: TGTGCCAGCTGGAGGACAGGGGGCCACGAGCAGTACTTC; clone size: NA; D gene: TRBD1; V gene: TRBV5-4; J gene: TRBJ2-7
CDR3 protein: CASSMEGQGSSEAFF; CDR3 DNA: TGTGCCAGCAGTATGGAAGGACAGGGATCCTCTGAAGCTTTCTTT; clone size: NA; D gene: TRBD1; V gene: TRBV6-5; J gene: TRBJ1-1
CDR3 protein: CASSLSVSTDTQYF; CDR3 DNA: TGTGCCAGCAGCTTATCCGTATCCACAGATACGCAGTATTTT; clone size: NA; D gene: NA; V gene: TRBV7-2; J gene: TRBJ2-3
CDR3 protein: CASSLAGSGYEQYF; CDR3 DNA: TGTGCCAGCAGCTTAGCCGGGAGCGGCTACGAGCAGTACTTC; clone size: NA; D gene: NA; V gene: TRBV7-9; J gene: TRBJ2-7
CDR3 protein: CASSLAGGPGYQETQYF; CDR3 DNA: TGTGCCAGCAGCTTGGCGGGAGGGCCAGGGTACCAAGAGACCCAGTACTTC; clone size: few; D gene: TRBD2; V gene: TRBV5-4; J gene: TRBJ2-5
CDR3 protein: CASGAVGNQPQHF; CDR3 DNA: TGTGCCAGTGGAGCGGTTGGCAATCAGCCCCAGCATTTT; clone size: NA; D gene: NA; V gene: TRBV19; J gene: TRBJ1-5
CDR3 protein: CASSPLWRVGKNIQYF; CDR3 DNA: TGCGCCAGCAGCCCCCTGTGGAGGGTAGGCAAAAACATTCAGTACTTC; clone size: NA; D gene: NA; V gene: TRBV5-1; J gene: TRBJ2-4
CDR3 protein: CASSLSRQGAYEQYF; CDR3 DNA: TGTGCCAGCAGTTTATCCCGACAGGGAGCCTACGAGCAGTACTTC; clone size: NA; D gene: TRBD1; V gene: TRBV28; J gene: TRBJ2-7
CDR3 protein: CASSPRGGNNSPLHF; CDR3 DNA: TGTGCCAGCAGCCCAAGAGGGGGAAACAATTCACCCCTCCACTTT; clone size: NA; D gene: NA; V gene: TRBV7-8; J gene: TRBJ1-6
CDR3 protein: CASSLRVGASDRTEAFF; CDR3 DNA: TGTGCCAGCAGCTTGCGTGTGGGGGCGAGTGATCGCACTGAAGCTTTCTTT; clone size: NA; D gene: NA; V gene: TRBV7-2; J gene: TRBJ1-1
CDR3 protein: CASSPLGGGGEQFF; CDR3 DNA: TGTGCCAGCAGCCCCCTGGGTGGGGGAGGTGAGCAGTTCTTC; clone size: NA; D gene: NA; V gene: TRBV5-6; J gene: TRBJ2-1
CDR3 protein: CASRPTGGAAGELFF; CDR3 DNA: TGCGCCAGCAGACCTACAGGGGGCGCGGCCGGGGAGCTGTTTTTT; clone size: NA; D gene: TRBD1; V gene: TRBV4-1; J gene: TRBJ2-2
CDR3 protein: CASRVRGTGEGYTF; CDR3 DNA: TGTGCCAGCAGGGTTAGGGGGACAGGTGAAGGCTACACCTTC; clone size: NA; D gene: TRBD1; V gene: TRBV2; J gene: TRBJ1-2
CDR3 protein: CASGSSGGQALTGELFF; CDR3 DNA: TGTGCCAGCGGTTCTTCCGGGGGACAGGCCCTCACCGGGGAGCTGTTTTTT; clone size: NA; D gene: TRBD1; V gene: TRBV11-2; J gene: TRBJ2-2
CDR3 protein: CASSPPSRAFDEAFF; CDR3 DNA: TGTGCCAGCAGCCCCCCCTCCAGGGCTTTCGATGAAGCTTTCTTT; clone size: NA; D gene: NA; V gene: TRBV7-9; J gene: TRBJ1-1
CDR3 protein: CASSSEQGMGEQFF; CDR3 DNA: TGCGCCAGCAGCTCCGAACAGGGTATGGGTGAGCAGTTCTTC; clone size: few; D gene: NA; V gene: TRBV5-1; J gene: TRBJ2-1
CDR3 protein: CASSSAVRDHPSYNEQFF; CDR3 DNA: TGTGCCAGCAGTTCGGCCGTGCGGGACCACCCCTCCTACAATGAGCAGTTCTTC; clone size: once; D gene: NA; V gene: TRBV28; J gene: TRBJ2-1
CDR3 protein: CASSRGTSTYNEQFF; CDR3 DNA: TGTGCCAGTAGTCGGGGGACCTCCACCTACAATGAGCAGTTCTTC; clone size: NA; D gene: NA; V gene: TRBV19; J gene: TRBJ2-1
CDR3 protein: CASSLEGTGVNEKLFF; CDR3 DNA: TGTGCCAGCAGCTTAGAAGGGACAGGGGTTAATGAAAAACTGTTTTTT; clone size: NA; D gene: TRBD1; V gene: TRBV7-8; J gene: TRBJ1-4
CDR3 protein: CASSRNRGLNTEAFF; CDR3 DNA: TGCGCCAGCAGCCGGAACAGGGGGCTGAACACTGAAGCTTTCTTT; clone size: NA; D gene: TRBD1; V gene: TRBV4-1; J gene: TRBJ1-1
CDR3 protein: CASSVEASEETQYF; CDR3 DNA: TGTGCCAGCAGCGTAGAAGCTAGCGAAGAGACCCAGTACTTC; clone size: NA; D gene: NA; V gene: TRBV9; J gene: TRBJ2-5
CDR3 protein: CASSRLGQGNQPQHF; CDR3 DNA: TGTGCCAGCAGCCGCCTAGGGCAGGGGAATCAGCCCCAGCATTTT; clone size: NA; D gene: NA; V gene: TRBV6-5; J gene: TRBJ1-5
CDR3 protein: CAISIQLYNEQFF; CDR3 DNA: TGTGCCATCAGTATCCAGTTATACAATGAGCAGTTCTTC; clone size: NA; D gene: NA; V gene: TRBV10-3; J gene: TRBJ2-1
CDR3 protein: CASSETGGVETQYF; CDR3 DNA: TGTGCCAGCAGCGAAACGGGGGGTGTAGAGACCCAGTACTTC; clone size: once; D gene: TRBD2; V gene: TRBV9; J gene: TRBJ2-5
CDR3 protein: CASSLAQTGNSPLHF; CDR3 DNA: TGTGCCAGCAGCTTGGCCCAAACAGGCAATTCACCCCTCCACTTT; clone size: NA; D gene: NA; V gene: TRBV5-5; J gene: TRBJ1-6
CDR3 protein: CASQLTGNEQFF; CDR3 DNA: TGTGCCAGCCAACTTACAGGGAATGAGCAGTTCTTC; clone size: NA; D gene: NA; V gene: TRBV18; J gene: TRBJ2-1
CDR3 protein: CASSLQGISGNTIYF; CDR3 DNA: TGTGCCAGCTCACTTCAGGGGATCTCTGGAAACACCATATATTTT; clone size: few; D gene: NA; V gene: TRBV18; J gene: TRBJ1-3
CDR3 protein: CASSPTGAFPRGYTF; CDR3 DNA: TGTGCCAGCAGCCCGACAGGGGCCTTCCCCCGCGGCTACACCTTC; clone size: NA; D gene: TRBD1; V gene: TRBV6-2/TRBV6-3; J gene: TRBJ1-2
CDR3 protein: CASRLGDRGRDTGELFF; CDR3 DNA: TGTGCAAGTCGCTTAGGGGACAGGGGGCGCGACACCGGGGAGCTGTTTTTT; clone size: NA; D gene: NA; V gene: TRBV12-2; J gene: TRBJ2-2